The rows below give T cell receptor beta chains drawn from one sample of a study of blood T cell repertoires in COVID-19. Repertoires were generated with immunoSEQ multiplex PCR, while TCRdb's copy carries only in-frame clones and drops some. The sample yields a few hundred thousand clones, roughly 85% seen once. The sample consisted of peripheral blood. All receptors come from a woman between 18 and 29 years old with acute or convalescent COVID-19. CDR3s include the opening cysteine and the closing phenylalanine or tryptophan. A D gene is named only where the DNA matches it firmly. Size tells how often a clone was seen (once, few, many) or the class of an expanded clone, and some rows leave it out.

J | size | D | V | CDR3 | DNA
TRBJ1-2 | - | TRBD1 | TRBV2 | CASSERSRGLVGYTF | TGTGCCAGCAGTGAAAGGTCCAGGGGGCTGGTTGGCTACACCTTC
TRBJ2-7 | - | - | TRBV2 | CASSYDLQGNF | TGTGCCAGCAGCTATGACTTGCAGGGGAACTTC
TRBJ1-2 | - | TRBD1 | TRBV28 | CASSPPGTGNYGYTF | TGTGCCAGCAGTCCCCCCGGGACAGGGAACTATGGCTACACCTTC
TRBJ2-2 | - | TRBD2 | TRBV2 | CASSEFLGLAGGIDTGELFF | TGTGCCAGCAGTGAATTTCTTGGACTAGCGGGGGGAATTGACACCGGGGAGCTGTTTTTT
TRBJ1-5 | - | - | TRBV4-1 | CASSQNRGNQPQHF | TGCGCCAGCAGCCAAAACCGAGGGAATCAGCCCCAGCATTTT
TRBJ1-5 | once | - | TRBV2 | CASTTGPHQPQHF | TGTGCCAGCACCACAGGACCACATCAGCCCCAGCATTTT
TRBJ2-1 | - | TRBD2 | TRBV24-1 | CATSDSTSGRGAEQFF | TGTGCCACCAGTGATTCGACTAGCGGGAGGGGGGCTGAGCAGTTCTTC
TRBJ2-7 | - | TRBD2 | TRBV2 | CASTPSGSRHSEQYF | TGTGCCAGCACCCCTAGCGGGTCCCGCCATTCCGAGCAGTACTTC
TRBJ2-7 | - | - | TRBV30 | CACTLAGDSYEQYF | TGTGCCTGTACCCTCGCAGGGGACTCCTACGAGCAGTACTTC
TRBJ2-7 | - | - | TRBV10-2 | CASSEEGSHEQYF | TGCGCCAGCAGTGAGGAAGGGAGCCACGAGCAGTACTTC
TRBJ2-1 | - | - | TRBV7-3 | CASSLMGTGGDEQFF | TGTGCCAGCAGCTTAATGGGAACAGGGGGGGATGAGCAGTTCTTC
TRBJ2-3 | - | - | TRBV6-2/TRBV6-3 | CASSFPGEDTQYF | TGTGCCAGCAGTTTTCCAGGGGAAGATACGCAGTATTTT
TRBJ1-5 | - | TRBD1 | TRBV28 | CASRTGLTGQPQHF | TGTGCCAGCAGGACAGGGTTAACGGGTCAGCCCCAGCATTTT
TRBJ2-3 | - | - | TRBV9 | CASSSRQGTDTQYF | TGTGCCAGCAGCTCAAGACAGGGCACAGATACGCAGTATTTT
TRBJ2-1 | - | TRBD1 | TRBV9 | CASSVVDRVGNEQFF | TGTGCCAGCAGCGTAGTCGACAGGGTGGGCAATGAGCAGTTCTTC
TRBJ2-2 | once | - | TRBV28 | CASSFPLGGGGRFSVGELFF | TGTGCCAGCAGTTTCCCCTTAGGGGGCGGGGGGCGGTTTTCCGTCGGGGAGCTGTTTTTT